Sequencing of this T cell receptor (beta chain) was carried out in a study of shared clonotypes between healthy human individuals. At the level of the study: For every donor, three CD4 naive, three CD4 memory, two CD8 naive and one CD8 memory plates were used.

Comments on this clone: Its antigen is as yet unknown.

All donors were healthy HIV-negative adults lacking recent acute infections or vaccinations. Naive CD4+ cells were CD45RA-selected; the remaining cells were memory. The germline CDR1 and CDR2 sequences are KGHSH and LQKENI. The CDR3 extends over 15 amino acids. Trimming pared 3 bases from V and 4 bases from J, leaving 14 bases between. General study results and limits: Among non-shared clonotypes, generation probabilities were lower than among those shared by all four donors.

The table came from immunoSEQ multiplex PCR; TCRdb's copy has only in-frame clones and leaves some out. The sample has 1.4 million to 1.5 million clones; around 95% are singletons. Sequenced material: naive CD4+ T cells sorted from blood. Regarding subset: CD45RA+ positively selected. The gene calls are TRBV18 and TRBJ2-3, with D unclear. The sequence was collected from a young man in good health. CDR3 loop: CASSPLGKVPDTQYF. The CDR3 bases are TGTGCCAGCTCACCTCTGGGTAAGGTCCCAGATACGCAGTATTTT.